A selection of T cell receptor beta chains follows, all from one sample in a study of cytomegalovirus exposure and HLA in healthy donors. Using immunoSEQ multiplex PCR, the repertoire was profiled, and TCRdb retains in-frame clones only, with some absent. The listing contains more than 130,000 clones. Source material: PBMCs. These receptors came from a middle-aged man in good health and CMV-seronegative. Each CDR3 is given with its conserved first and last residue.

v_gene,CDR3aa
TRBV9,CASSVEDRGPYEQYF
TRBV5-1,CASTEGTSVSSEQFF
TRBV9,CASSFDYSTDTQYF
TRBV7-2,CASSPGGLGLNNSPLHF
TRBV19,CASSILGGSNQPQHF
TRBV5-1,CASSLSGAGNQPQHF
TRBV7-2,CASSYLHEQFF
TRBV19,CASSQGETLHF
TRBV27,CASRGQGSSYNSPLHF
TRBV7-8,CASSLERLRVNTEAFF
TRBV13,CASSPGTENYEQYF
TRBV27,CASSSKGQGIGNTIYF
TRBV5-1,CASSPSYGGMNTEAFF
TRBV28,CASTRGTFLSSGNTIYF
TRBV27,CASSLSRPASGNTIYF
TRBV7-3,CASRSFGSGAPSTDTQYF
TRBV9,CASSVTLPNRGQGGELFF
TRBV5-1,CASSLGTGHLNYGYTF
TRBV18,CASSAYGGSGVSYEQYF
TRBV7-8,CASSLAVRSGGYNEQFF
TRBV29-1,CSVGQGFNYGYTF
TRBV18,CASSPATAYEQYF
TRBV29-1,CSVTDRAGEQYF
TRBV7-7,CASGQDGETQYF
TRBV2,CASSLSWRPDSPLHF
TRBV5-1,CASSLDGQGNEKLFF
TRBV19,CASSTRQGNTIYF
TRBV10-3,CAISEIWDRPFGYEQYF
TRBV7-2,CASSQRDRGHSPLHF
TRBV18,CASSPLRDTEAFF
TRBV7-6,CASSLNGRVYEQYF
TRBV5-4,CASSLLVGGDTDTQYF
TRBV4-3,CASSQDEGVPGELFF
TRBV27,CASSQIRGQPQHF
TRBV2,CAINKDTLQETQYF
TRBV7-9,CASSPDREARNSPLHF
TRBV19,CASSIGRQGWELFF
TRBV11-1,CASSFLTSKYNEQFF
TRBV5-1,CASQNLGGDNEQFF
TRBV2,CASSATRLGNEQFF
TRBV6-5,CASSYWTGTDTQYF
TRBV9,CASSVSLPGLDKDTQYF
TRBV7-9,CASSLVIPGGELFF
TRBV27,CASSARQSHTEAFF
TRBV5-4,CASSLGGGKYYEQYF
TRBV15,CATSREQGARETQYF
TRBV4-2,CASSQAGAADQPQHF
TRBV7-9,CASKPTGPKGYTF
TRBV2,CASHRGLVGTEAFF
TRBV5-1,CASSLGEYRVRAEAFF
TRBV9,CASSVGLGASGTGELFF
TRBV5-6,CASSLWQSNSGNTIYF